The clone carrying this T cell receptor beta chain came up a few times. In the authors' methods: Amplification of reference gene primers provided the estimated nucleated cell counts. Using immunoSEQ multiplex PCR, the repertoire was profiled, and TCRdb retains in-frame clones only, with some absent. V and J calls and clone size follow that table, whereas D and trimming were derived from the DNA. The sample consists of hundreds of thousands of clones, 80% to 90% of them appearing once. V lost 4 bases to trimming and J lost 4 bases, with 12 bases between them. CDR3 length: 14 residues. From germline, CDR1 is SGHRS and CDR2 YFSETQ. This sample is part of a study of blood T cell repertoires in COVID-19. Seattle researchers signed up patients amid active infection and tracked them longitudinally.

The TCR comes from a woman in her 70s with COVID-19, enrolled during active disease. Sequenced input: peripheral blood. The chain has TRBV5-1 and TRBJ1-5; D is uncertain. This chain's CDR3 is CASSELGGNQPQHF. The CDR3 DNA reads as TGCGCCAGCAGCGAACTGGGAGGGAATCAGCCCCAGCATTTT.